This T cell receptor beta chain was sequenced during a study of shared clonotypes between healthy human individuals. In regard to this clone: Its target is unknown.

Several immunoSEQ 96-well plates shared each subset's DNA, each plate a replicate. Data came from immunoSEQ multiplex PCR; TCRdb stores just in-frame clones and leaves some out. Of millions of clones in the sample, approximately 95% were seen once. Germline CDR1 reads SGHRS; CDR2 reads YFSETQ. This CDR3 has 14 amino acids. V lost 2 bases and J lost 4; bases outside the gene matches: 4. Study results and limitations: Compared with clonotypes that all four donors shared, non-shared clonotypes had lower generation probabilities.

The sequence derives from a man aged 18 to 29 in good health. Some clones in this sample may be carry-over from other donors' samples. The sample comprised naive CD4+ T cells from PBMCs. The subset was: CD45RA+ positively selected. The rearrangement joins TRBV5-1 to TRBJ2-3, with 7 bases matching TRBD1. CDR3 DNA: TGCGCCAGCAGCTTCCCCGACAGGGCAGATACGCAGTATTTT. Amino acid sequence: CASSFPDRADTQYF. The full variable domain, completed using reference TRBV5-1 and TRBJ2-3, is KAGVTQTPRYLIKTRGQQVTLSCSPISGHRSVSWYQQTPGQGLQFLFEYFSETQRNKGNFPGRFSGRQFSNSRSEMNVSTLELGDSALYLCASSFPDRADTQYFGPGTRLTVL.